The clone carrying this TCR beta chain has a handful of counts. This CDR3 region has 16 residues. The V gene end was trimmed by 1 base and the J gene end by 1 base; junction bases not matched to a gene: 7. The germline CDR1 and CDR2 sequences are LGHNA and YNFKEQ. This sample stems from a study of blood T cell repertoires in COVID-19. Study as a whole: Some COVID-19 samples were acute and others convalescent; all came from the United States, Italy and Spain. Sample material is recorded as cDNA or gDNA derived from T cells, B-cell-depleted T cells, or PBMCs.

Participant-reported clinical history was the basis for cohort assignment. In the original analysis: Amplification with reference gene primers provided the estimates of nucleated cell counts. Sequencing used immunoSEQ multiplex PCR; TCRdb keeps in-frame clones, though not all of them. V, J and clone size are those of that table, while D and trimming were read from the DNA. The profile shows 150,000 or so clones, roughly 80% of them singletons. The chain links TRBV4-2 to TRBJ2-7; 7 bases line up with TRBD2. The receptor was derived from a woman aged 35 to 49 with acute COVID-19. The sample was PBMCs or T cells enriched from blood (not recorded which). CDR3 in amino acids: CASSQGSASGSYEQYF. The DNA of the CDR3 is TGTGCCAGCAGCCAAGGGTCTGCTAGCGGATCCTACGAGCAGTACTTC.